The following is a TCR beta chain sequence with its context. The sample originates from a study of T cell changes during pregnancy in multiple sclerosis. Libraries were prepared by immunoSEQ multiplex PCR; TCRdb keeps only in-frame clonotypes and omits some of them. The sample consists of roughly 60,000 clones, more than 90% of them appearing once. J gave up 3 bases and V 2 bases, and 8 bases lay outside the gene matches. This CDR3 is 18 amino acids long. The germline V gene has CDR1 SGHTA and CDR2 FQGNSA. Sequencing was performed on peripheral blood, taken in the second trimester of pregnancy. The clonotype was recovered from a female donor with multiple sclerosis, enrolled in a pregnancy study. This chain links TRBV7-2 with TRBJ2-3; 13 bases align to TRBD2. CDR3 DNA: TGTGCCAGCAGCTTACTCGGACTAGCGGGAGCCTGGACAGATACGCAGTATTTT. Protein: CASSLLGLAGAWTDTQYF.